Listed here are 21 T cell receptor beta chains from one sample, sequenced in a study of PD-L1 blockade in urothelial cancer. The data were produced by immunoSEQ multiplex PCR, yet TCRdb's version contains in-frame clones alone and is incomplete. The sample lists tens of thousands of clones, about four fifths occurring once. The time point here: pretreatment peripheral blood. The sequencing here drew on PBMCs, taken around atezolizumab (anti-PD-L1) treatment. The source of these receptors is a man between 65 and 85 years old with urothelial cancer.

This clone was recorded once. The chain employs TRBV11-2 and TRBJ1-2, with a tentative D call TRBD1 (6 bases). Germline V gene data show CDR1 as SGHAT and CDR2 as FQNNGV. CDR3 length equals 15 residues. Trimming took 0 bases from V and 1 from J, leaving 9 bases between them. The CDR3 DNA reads TGTGCCAGCAGCTTAGAGAGGGACATTAACTATGGCTACACCTTC. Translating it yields CASSLERDINYGYTF. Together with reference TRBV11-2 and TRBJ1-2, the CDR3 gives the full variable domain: EAGVAQSPRYKIIEKRQSVAFWCNPISGHATLYWYQQILGQGPKLLIQFQNNGVVDDSQLPKDRFSAERLKGVDSTLKIQPAKLEDSAVYLCASSLERDINYGYTFGSGTRLTVV.

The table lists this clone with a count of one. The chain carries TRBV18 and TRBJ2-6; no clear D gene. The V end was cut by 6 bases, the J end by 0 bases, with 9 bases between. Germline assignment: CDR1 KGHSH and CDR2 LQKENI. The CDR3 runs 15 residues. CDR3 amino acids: CASSQIRSGANVLTF. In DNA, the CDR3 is TGTGCCAGCTCCCAGATACGCTCTGGGGCCAACGTCCTGACTTTC. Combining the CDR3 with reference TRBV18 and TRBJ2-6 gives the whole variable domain NAGVMQNPRHLVRRRGQEARLRCSPMKGHSHVYWYRQLPEEGLKFMVYLQKENIIDESGMPKERFSAEFPKEGPSILRIQQVVRGDSAAYFCASSQIRSGANVLTFGAGSRLTVL.

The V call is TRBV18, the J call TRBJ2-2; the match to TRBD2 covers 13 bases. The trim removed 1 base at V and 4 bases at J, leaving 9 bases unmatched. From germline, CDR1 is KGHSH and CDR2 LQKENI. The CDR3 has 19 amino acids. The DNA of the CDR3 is TGTGCCAGCTCACCACAGCGGACTAGCGGGAGTAGCGGCACCGGGGAGCTGTTTTTT. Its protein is CASSPQRTSGSSGTGELFF.

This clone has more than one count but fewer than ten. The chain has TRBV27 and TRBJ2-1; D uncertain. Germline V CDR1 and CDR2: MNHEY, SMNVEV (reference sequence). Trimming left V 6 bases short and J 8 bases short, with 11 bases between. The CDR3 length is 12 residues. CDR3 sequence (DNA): TGTGCCAGCAGCCGTAGACAAGATGAGCAGTTCTTC. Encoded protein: CASSRRQDEQFF.

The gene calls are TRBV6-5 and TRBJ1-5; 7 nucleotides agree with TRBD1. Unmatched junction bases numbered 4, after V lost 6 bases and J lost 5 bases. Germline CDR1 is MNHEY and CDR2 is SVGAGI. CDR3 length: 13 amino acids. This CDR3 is CASSLDRDQPQHF. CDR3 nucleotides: TGTGCCAGCAGCCTTGACAGGGATCAGCCCCAGCATTTT.

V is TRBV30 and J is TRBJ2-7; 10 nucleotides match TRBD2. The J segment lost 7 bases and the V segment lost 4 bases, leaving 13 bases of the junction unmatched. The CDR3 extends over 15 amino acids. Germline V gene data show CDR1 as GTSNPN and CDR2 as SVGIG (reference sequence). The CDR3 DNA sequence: TGTGCCTGGAATCAGGGCCTAGCGGGAGTTCGTGAGCAGTACTTC. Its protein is CAWNQGLAGVREQYF. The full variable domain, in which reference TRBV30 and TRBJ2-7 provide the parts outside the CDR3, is SQTIHQWPATLVQPVGSPLSLECTVEGTSNPNLYWYRQAAGRGLQLLFYSVGIGQISSEVPQNLSASRPQDRQFILSSKKLLLSDSGFYLCAWNQGLAGVREQYFGPGTRLTVT.

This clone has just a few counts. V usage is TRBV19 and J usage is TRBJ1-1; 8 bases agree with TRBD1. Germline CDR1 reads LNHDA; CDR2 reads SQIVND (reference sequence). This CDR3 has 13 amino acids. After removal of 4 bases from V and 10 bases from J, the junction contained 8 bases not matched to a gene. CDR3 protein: CASSTLQGAGAFF. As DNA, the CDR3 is TGTGCCAGTAGTACTCTCCAGGGGGCGGGAGCTTTCTTT.

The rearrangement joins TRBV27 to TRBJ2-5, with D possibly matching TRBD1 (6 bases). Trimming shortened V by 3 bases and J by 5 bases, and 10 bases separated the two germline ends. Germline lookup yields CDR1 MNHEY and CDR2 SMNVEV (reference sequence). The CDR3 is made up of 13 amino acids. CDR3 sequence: CASSLQGLETQYF. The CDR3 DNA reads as TGTGCCAGCAGTTTGCAGGGGTTGGAGACCCAGTACTTC.

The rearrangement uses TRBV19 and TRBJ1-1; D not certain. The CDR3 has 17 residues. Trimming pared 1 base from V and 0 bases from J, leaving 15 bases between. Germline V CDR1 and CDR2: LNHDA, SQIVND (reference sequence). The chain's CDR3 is CASSIGRVRRMNTEAFF. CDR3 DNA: TGTGCCAGTAGTATAGGACGGGTTAGGCGGATGAACACTGAAGCTTTCTTT.

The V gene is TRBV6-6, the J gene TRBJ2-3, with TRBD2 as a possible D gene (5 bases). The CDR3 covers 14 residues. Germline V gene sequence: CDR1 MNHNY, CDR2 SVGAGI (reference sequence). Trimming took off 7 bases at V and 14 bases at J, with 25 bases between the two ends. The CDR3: CASTLSTPGSSRYF. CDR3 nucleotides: TGTGCCAGCACCCTGTCAACCCCGGGATCCAGCAGGTATTTT.

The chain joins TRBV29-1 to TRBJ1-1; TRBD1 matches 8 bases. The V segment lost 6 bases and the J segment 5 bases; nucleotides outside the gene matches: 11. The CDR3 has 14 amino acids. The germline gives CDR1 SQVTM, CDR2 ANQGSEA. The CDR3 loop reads CSVRTGQGGTEAFF. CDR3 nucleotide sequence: TGCAGCGTGAGGACCGGACAGGGAGGGACTGAAGCTTTCTTT.

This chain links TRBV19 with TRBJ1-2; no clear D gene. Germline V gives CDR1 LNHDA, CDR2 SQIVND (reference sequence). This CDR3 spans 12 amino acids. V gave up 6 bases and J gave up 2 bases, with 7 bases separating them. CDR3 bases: TGTGCCAGTAGCTCGGGGAACTATGGCTACACCTTC. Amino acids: CASSSGNYGYTF.

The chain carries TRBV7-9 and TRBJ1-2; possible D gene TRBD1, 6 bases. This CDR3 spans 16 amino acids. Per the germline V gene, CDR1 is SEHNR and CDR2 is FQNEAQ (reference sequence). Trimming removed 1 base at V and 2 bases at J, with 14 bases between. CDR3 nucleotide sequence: TGTGCCAGCAGCTTAGTCTGGGACACCTCCAACTATGGCTACACCTTC. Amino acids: CASSLVWDTSNYGYTF.

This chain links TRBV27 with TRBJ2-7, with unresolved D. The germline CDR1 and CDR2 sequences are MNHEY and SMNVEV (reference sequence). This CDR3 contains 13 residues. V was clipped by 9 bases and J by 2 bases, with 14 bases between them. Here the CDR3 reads CASSPSRTYEQYF. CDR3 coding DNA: TGTGCCAGTTCGCCCTCCAGAACCTACGAGCAGTACTTC.

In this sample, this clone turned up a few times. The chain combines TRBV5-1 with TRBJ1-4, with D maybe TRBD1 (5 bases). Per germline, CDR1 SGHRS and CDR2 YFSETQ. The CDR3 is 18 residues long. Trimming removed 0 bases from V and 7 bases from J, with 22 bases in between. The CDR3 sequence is CASSLGRFRGALSEKLFF. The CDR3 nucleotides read TGCGCCAGCAGCTTGGGAAGGTTTAGGGGTGCCCTTAGTGAAAAACTGTTTTTT.

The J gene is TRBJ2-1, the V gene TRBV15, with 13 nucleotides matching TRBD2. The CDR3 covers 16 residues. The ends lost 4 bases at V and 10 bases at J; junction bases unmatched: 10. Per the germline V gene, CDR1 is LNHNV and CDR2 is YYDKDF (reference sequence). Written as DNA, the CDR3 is TGTGCCACCAGCACCCAACTAGCGGGAGGGCCTCTGGAGCAGTTCTTC. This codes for CATSTQLAGGPLEQFF.

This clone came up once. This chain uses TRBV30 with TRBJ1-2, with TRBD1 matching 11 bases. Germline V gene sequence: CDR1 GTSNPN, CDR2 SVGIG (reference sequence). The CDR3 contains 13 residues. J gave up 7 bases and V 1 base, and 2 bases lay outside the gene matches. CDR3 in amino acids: CAWSEGTGGGYTF. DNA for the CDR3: TGTGCCTGGAGTGAGGGGACAGGGGGTGGCTACACCTTC.

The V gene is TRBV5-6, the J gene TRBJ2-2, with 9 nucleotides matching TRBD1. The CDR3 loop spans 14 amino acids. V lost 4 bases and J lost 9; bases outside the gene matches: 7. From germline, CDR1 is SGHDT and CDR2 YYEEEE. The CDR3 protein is CASSPGTGHRELFF. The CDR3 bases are TGTGCCAGCAGCCCGGGGACAGGGCATCGGGAGCTGTTTTTT.

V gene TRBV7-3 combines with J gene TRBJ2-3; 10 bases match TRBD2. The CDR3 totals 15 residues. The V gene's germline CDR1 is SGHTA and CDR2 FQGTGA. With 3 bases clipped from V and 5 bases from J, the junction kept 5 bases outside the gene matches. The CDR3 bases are TGTGCCAGCAGCTTGTCTAGCGGGGGCCGAGATACGCAGTATTTT. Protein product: CASSLSSGGRDTQYF.

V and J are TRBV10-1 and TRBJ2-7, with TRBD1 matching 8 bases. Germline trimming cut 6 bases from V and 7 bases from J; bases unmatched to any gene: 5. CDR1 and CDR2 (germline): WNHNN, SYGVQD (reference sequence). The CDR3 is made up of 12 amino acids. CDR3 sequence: CASSQGAGEQYF. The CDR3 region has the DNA TGCGCCAGCAGCCAGGGGGCGGGAGAGCAGTACTTC.

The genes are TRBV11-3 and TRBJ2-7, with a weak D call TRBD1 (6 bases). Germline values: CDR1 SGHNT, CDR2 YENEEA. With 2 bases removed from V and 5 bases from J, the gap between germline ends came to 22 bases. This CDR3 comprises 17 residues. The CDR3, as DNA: TGTGCCAGCAGCTTACGGACAGAACGATTTTCGTTCAACGAGCAGTACTTC. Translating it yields CASSLRTERFSFNEQYF.